This T cell receptor (beta chain) was profiled in a study of vaccination and CD4 T cells after COVID-19. Study-level background: Sampling post-COVID took place a median 101 days after diagnosis (range 35 to 161). Researchers treated cells with overlapping spike peptides taken from SARS-CoV-2, HCoV-NL63, HCoV-OC43 and HCoV-229E.

A few counts support this clonotype. What it binds is not known. Germline-derived CDR1 and CDR2 are SNHLY and FYNNEI. This CDR3 is built from 10 residues. Trimming removed 4 bases at V and 5 bases at J, with 2 bases between. Findings and limits, study-wide: Analysis of convalescent patients found that 304 of 307 vaccine-specific clones were spike mono-reactive.

Time point meaning: late sampling 161 to 241 days after vaccination in a few convalescent patients. Indicated treatment: roughly 11-day PBMC culture with coronavirus spike peptide pools or control peptides (ViraFEST assay). First, ViraFEST expanded antigen-specific T cells with peptide pools, and next it sequenced the TCRs. Cultured CD4+ T-cell DNA underwent Oncomine TCR Beta short-read sequencing. MiXCR was run by TCRdb on the PCR reads, yielding one entry per CDR3 protein. This sample has 20,000 to 25,000 distinct CDR3 sequences, with roughly two fifths found just once. This receptor was obtained from a human donor who had recovered from COVID-19. The source material was CD4+ T cells from blood, cultured in vitro, sampled about 7 months after SARS-CoV-2 vaccination. This rearrangement joins TRBV2 to TRBJ2-5; unclear D gene. The CDR3 spells CASSGETQYF. The CDR3 DNA reads TGTGCCAGCAGTGGGGAGACCCAGTACTTC.